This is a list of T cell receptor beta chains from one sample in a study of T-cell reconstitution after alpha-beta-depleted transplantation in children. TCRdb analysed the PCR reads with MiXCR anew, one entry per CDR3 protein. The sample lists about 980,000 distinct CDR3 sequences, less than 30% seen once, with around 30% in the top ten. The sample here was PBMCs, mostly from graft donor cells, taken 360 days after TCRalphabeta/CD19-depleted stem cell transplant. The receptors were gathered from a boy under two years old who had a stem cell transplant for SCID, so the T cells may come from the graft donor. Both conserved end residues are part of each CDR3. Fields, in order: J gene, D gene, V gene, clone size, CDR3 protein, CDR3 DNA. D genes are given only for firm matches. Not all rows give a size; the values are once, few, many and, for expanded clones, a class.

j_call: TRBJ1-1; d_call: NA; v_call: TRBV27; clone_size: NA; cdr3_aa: CASSRYRAVNWPEAFF; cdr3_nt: TGTGCCAGCAGTCGATATAGGGCAGTGAATTGGCCTGAAGCTTTCTTT
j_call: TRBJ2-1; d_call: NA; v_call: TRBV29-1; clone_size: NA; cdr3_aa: CSVERASNEQFF; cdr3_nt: TGCAGCGTTGAACGCGCTTCCAATGAGCAGTTCTTC
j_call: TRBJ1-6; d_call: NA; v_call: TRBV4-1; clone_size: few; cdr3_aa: CASSLRGVRTYNSPLHF; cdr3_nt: TGCGCCAGCAGCCTACGAGGGGTTCGCACCTATAATTCACCCCTCCACTTT
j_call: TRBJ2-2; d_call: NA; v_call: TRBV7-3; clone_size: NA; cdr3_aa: CASSLHGGRNTGELFF; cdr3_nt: TGTGCCAGCAGCTTACACGGGGGGCGGAACACCGGGGAGCTGTTTTTT
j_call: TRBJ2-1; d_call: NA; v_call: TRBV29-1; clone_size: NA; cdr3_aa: CSVVTGRNEQFF; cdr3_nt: TGCAGCGTTGTGACAGGTAGAAATGAGCAGTTCTTC
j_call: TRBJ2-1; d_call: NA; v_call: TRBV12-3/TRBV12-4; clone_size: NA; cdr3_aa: CASSPLMRVTNNEQFF; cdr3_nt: TGTGCCAGCAGTCCCCTAATGAGGGTTACTAACAATGAGCAGTTCTTC
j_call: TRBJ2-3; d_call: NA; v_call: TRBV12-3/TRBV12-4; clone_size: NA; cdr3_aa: CASRFSDTQYF; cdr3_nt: TGTGCCAGCCGATTTTCTGATACGCAGTATTTT
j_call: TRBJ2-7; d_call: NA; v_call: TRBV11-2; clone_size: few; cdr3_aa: CASSPTGGGRTYEQYF; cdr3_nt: TGTGCCAGCAGCCCTACCGGCGGGGGCCGTACCTACGAGCAGTACTTC
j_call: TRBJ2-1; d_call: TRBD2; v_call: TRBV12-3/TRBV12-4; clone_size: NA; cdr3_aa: CASSSHSGGAGYEQFF; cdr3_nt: TGTGCCAGCAGTTCCCATAGCGGGGGGGCTGGGTATGAGCAGTTCTTC
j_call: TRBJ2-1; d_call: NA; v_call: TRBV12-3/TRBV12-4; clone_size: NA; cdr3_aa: CASTFVSSYNEQFF; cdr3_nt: TGTGCCAGCACGTTTGTGAGCTCCTACAATGAGCAGTTCTTC
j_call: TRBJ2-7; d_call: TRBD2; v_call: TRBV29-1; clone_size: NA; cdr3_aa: CSVYTTSGGASQQYF; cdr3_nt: TGCAGCGTCTACACCACTAGCGGGGGGGCGTCCCAGCAGTACTTC
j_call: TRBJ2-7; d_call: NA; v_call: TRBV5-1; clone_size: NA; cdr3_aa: CASREGTPGPYEQYF; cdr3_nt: TGCGCCAGCAGGGAGGGGACTCCAGGACCTTACGAGCAGTACTTC
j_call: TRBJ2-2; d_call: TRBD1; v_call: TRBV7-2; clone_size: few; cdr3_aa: CASSTGQARTGELFF; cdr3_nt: TGTGCCAGCAGCACTGGACAGGCTCGCACCGGGGAGCTGTTTTTT
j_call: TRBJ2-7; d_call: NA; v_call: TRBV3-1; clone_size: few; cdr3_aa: CASSQALSRGEQYF; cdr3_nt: TGTGCCAGCAGCCAGGCGCTTTCCAGAGGCGAGCAGTACTTC